These 15 T cell receptor beta chains came from one sample sequenced in a study of T-cell reconstitution after alpha-beta-depleted transplantation in children. As it was prepared, the TCRbeta library received unique molecular identifiers. Each CDR3 protein gets one entry after TCRdb re-called the PCR reads with MiXCR. The repertoire holds approximately 240,000 distinct CDR3 sequences, with approximately 9% as singletons. This specimen was PBMCs from the stem cell graft donor, taken from the stem cell graft. The receptors originated from a human donor who donated a stem cell graft to a child with acute lymphoblastic leukemia.

The J gene is TRBJ2-1, the V gene TRBV29-1; D is uncertain. Between the trimmed V and J ends, which lost 5 bases and 7 bases, there was a span of 15 bases. From germline, CDR1 is SQVTM and CDR2 ANQGSEA. The CDR3 is made up of 13 amino acids. This CDR3 reads CSVTPPGKNEQFF. The CDR3 nucleotides are TGCAGCGTTACACCACCGGGTAAGAATGAGCAGTTCTTC.

This clonotype appeared many times. V gene TRBV20-1 combines with J gene TRBJ2-7; TRBD1 matches at 8 bases. Trimming took 5 bases from V and 7 from J; bases not matched to a gene: 10. Germline CDR1 is DFQATT and CDR2 is SNEGSKA (reference sequence). CDR3 size: 13 residues. CDR3 in DNA: TGCAGTGCTGGGACAGGTGGGGCCCTGGAGCAGTACTTC. Protein: CSAGTGGALEQYF.

The chain links TRBV19 to TRBJ2-2; 8 nucleotides match TRBD1. CDR1 LNHDA and CDR2 SQIVND come from the germline V gene (reference sequence). CDR3 length: 14 amino acids. V was clipped by 6 bases and J by 6 bases; unmatched bases: 6. The CDR3 nucleotides are TGTGCCAGTAGCACGGACAGGGCGGCCGGGGAGCTGTTTTTT. This codes for CASSTDRAAGELFF.

The rearrangement links TRBV5-1 to TRBJ2-5; 10 nucleotides align to TRBD2. V shed 7 bases, J shed 3 bases, and the junction held 6 bases outside the gene matches. The CDR3 contains 14 residues. Germline V gives CDR1 SGHRS, CDR2 YFSETQ. For the CDR3, the DNA is TGCGCCAGCGTACCCGGACTAGCGGAAGAGACCCAGTACTTC. Residues: CASVPGLAEETQYF.

This clonotype was recorded many times. The V call is TRBV5-1, the J call TRBJ1-4; the D gene is possibly TRBD1 (6 bases). The CDR3 covers 14 residues. V lost 5 bases to trimming and J lost 5 bases, with 13 bases between them. Germline CDR1 reads SGHRS; CDR2 reads YFSETQ. The CDR3 region has the DNA TGCGCCAGCAGAGGGGACACGGAAAATGAAAAACTGTTTTTT. This encodes CASRGDTENEKLFF.

The table lists this clonotype with a few counts. This chain links TRBV5-1 with TRBJ2-3; possibly TRBD1 for D (5 bases). CDR3 length: 16 amino acids. In germline, CDR1 is SGHRS, CDR2 YFSETQ. V was trimmed by 0 bases and J by 1 base, leaving 12 bases between them. CDR3 coding DNA: TGCGCCAGCAGCTTGGGGAGCTCGACAGGCACAGATACGCAGTATTTT. Protein: CASSLGSSTGTDTQYF.

J is TRBJ2-3 and V is TRBV4-2, with TRBD2 identical over 16 bases. CDR1 is LGHNA and CDR2 is YNFKEQ in the germline V gene. The CDR3 extends over 15 amino acids. J gave up 6 bases and V 5 bases, and 2 bases lay outside the gene matches. As DNA, the CDR3 is TGTGCCAGCAGCGGGACTAGCGGGGGGGGTGATACGCAGTATTTT. Its protein is CASSGTSGGGDTQYF.

The V and J genes are TRBV5-1 and TRBJ2-2, with 9 bases identical to TRBD1. The V gene end was trimmed by 4 bases and the J gene end by 4 bases; junction bases not matched to a gene: 2. Germline V gene sequence: CDR1 SGHRS, CDR2 YFSETQ. The CDR3 covers 14 residues. This CDR3 reads CASSQTGGTGELFF. CDR3 nucleotide sequence: TGCGCCAGCAGCCAGACAGGGGGCACCGGGGAGCTGTTTTTT.

The chain joins TRBV12-3 or TRBV12-4 to TRBJ2-1; tentative D call: TRBD2 (6 bases). The V and J ends lost 2 bases and 2 bases respectively, with 10 bases between them. The CDR3 is 15 residues long. The CDR3 loop reads CASSLNSGAYNEQFF. The CDR3 DNA follows: TGTGCCAGCAGTTTAAATAGCGGTGCCTACAATGAGCAGTTCTTC.

This clonotype has ten or more counts. The chain has TRBV6-2 or TRBV6-3 and TRBJ2-1, with 12 nucleotides matching TRBD2. The CDR3 has 15 amino acids. Germline V CDR1 and CDR2: MNHEY, SVGEGT. V gave up 2 bases and J gave up 7 bases; unmatched junction bases: 3. The CDR3 spells CASSYLAGGYNEQFF. The CDR3, as DNA: TGTGCCAGCAGTTACCTAGCGGGGGGGTATAATGAGCAGTTCTTC.

This clonotype was seen many times. The CDR3 nucleotides read TGCGCCAGCAGCCGGAGTACAGGGGGCAGCACCGGGGAGCTGTTTTTT. Amino acids: CASSRSTGGSTGELFF. V usage is TRBV5-1 and J usage is TRBJ2-2, with TRBD1 identical over 9 bases. Germline-derived CDR1 and CDR2 are SGHRS and YFSETQ. V lost 4 bases to trimming and J lost 4 bases; unmatched junction nucleotides: 8. CDR3 length: 16 residues.

The V call is TRBV12-3 or TRBV12-4, the J call TRBJ1-2; 9 positions match TRBD1. Losses at the gene ends were 3 bases for V and 7 bases for J; bases not matched to a gene: 6. There are 14 residues in the CDR3. In nucleotides, the CDR3 is TGTGCCAGCAGTTTCAGGGACAGGGTACTTGGCTACACCTTC. It is translated as CASSFRDRVLGYTF.

This clonotype showed up just a few times. The chain has TRBV20-1 and TRBJ1-4; unclear D gene. The CDR3 length is 14 residues. CDR1 and CDR2 (germline): DFQATT, SNEGSKA (reference sequence). Trimming took 3 bases from V and 6 from J, leaving 14 bases between them. Here the CDR3 reads CSARPPTAHEKLFF. The CDR3, as DNA: TGCAGTGCTAGGCCGCCAACCGCACATGAAAAACTGTTTTTT.

The rearrangement joins TRBV7-2 to TRBJ2-2, with D perhaps TRBD1 (5 bases). The V end lost 4 bases, the J end lost 4 bases, and 13 bases lay between the germline ends. This CDR3 has 15 residues. CDR1 is SGHTA and CDR2 is FQGNSA in the germline V gene. CDR3 bases: TGTGCCAGCAGCTCCCAGTCAGGGATCACCGGGGAGCTGTTTTTT. This translates into CASSSQSGITGELFF.

The sample holds many counts of this clonotype. The rearrangement joins TRBV27 to TRBJ2-5; the D gene is possibly TRBD2 (7 bases). V was pared by 5 bases and J by 5 bases, with 24 bases between. This CDR3 spans 17 amino acids. From germline, CDR1 is MNHEY and CDR2 SMNVEV (reference sequence). DNA for the CDR3: TGTGCCAGCAGTCCAAGGGGGGGTACAGGGAGCGGGGAGACCCAGTACTTC. This codes for CASSPRGGTGSGETQYF.